One sample yielded the 18 T cell receptor beta chains listed below, sequenced in a study of cytomegalovirus exposure and HLA in healthy donors. Clones were read by immunoSEQ multiplex PCR, and TCRdb kept only the in-frame ones, dropping some. The sample lists more than 110,000 clones; roughly nine tenths were seen once. Sequencing was performed on PBMCs. The receptors derive from a young man in good health and CMV-seronegative.

This clone was counted a few times. This sequence joins TRBV10-3 and TRBJ1-2; D unclear. Germline CDR1 reads ENHRY; CDR2 reads SYGVKD. The CDR3 totals 12 residues. V was clipped by 3 bases and J by 8 bases, with 10 bases between them. The DNA for the CDR3 is TGTGCCATCAGTGAAGGTTTGGAGGGCTACACCTTC. Translated: CAISEGLEGYTF.

V gene TRBV6-4 combines with J gene TRBJ2-1; no firm D call. V shed 6 bases and J shed 6 bases, with 12 bases lying between them. The CDR3 has 13 amino acids. Germline V gives CDR1 MRHNA, CDR2 SNTAGT. CDR3 amino acids: CASSPGSPNEQFF. The CDR3 bases are TGTGCCAGCAGCCCGGGTTCCCCCAATGAGCAGTTCTTC.

J is TRBJ1-5 and V is TRBV28; possible D gene TRBD1, 6 bases. Trimming shortened V by 2 bases and J by 2 bases, and 7 bases separated the two germline ends. Per germline, CDR1 MDHEN and CDR2 SYDVKM. The CDR3 spans 14 residues. CDR3 amino acids: CASSLGGGNQPQHF. Written as DNA, the CDR3 is TGTGCCAGCAGTTTAGGGGGCGGCAATCAGCCCCAGCATTTT.

The chain joins TRBV6-5 to TRBJ1-3; D is perhaps TRBD1 (6 bases). In germline, CDR1 is MNHEY, CDR2 SVGAGI. The V gene lost 6 bases and the J gene lost 2 bases, with 8 bases spanning the gap. There are 13 residues in the CDR3. This CDR3 is CASRDSAGNTIYF. CDR3 nucleotides: TGTGCCAGCAGGGACAGCGCTGGAAACACCATATATTTT.

The count of this clone is one. The V and J genes are TRBV7-2 and TRBJ1-2; possibly TRBD1 for D (6 bases). The length of the CDR3 is 14 residues. Germline V gives CDR1 SGHTA, CDR2 FQGNSA. V was cut by 4 bases and J by 5 bases, with 14 bases left in between. CDR3 DNA sequence: TGTGCCAGCAGCTCGGACAGACGGAGATATGGCTACACCTTC. It codes for CASSSDRRRYGYTF.

The rearrangement uses TRBV7-9 and TRBJ2-7; 9 bases fit TRBD2. CDR3 length: 15 amino acids. Germline V gene lookup returns CDR1 SEHNR and CDR2 FQNEAQ (reference sequence). The V gene end was trimmed by 1 base and the J gene end by 3 bases; junction bases not matched to a gene: 4. CDR3 DNA sequence: TGTGCCAGCAGCTTAGGGGGGACTAGCAGCTACGAGCAGTACTTC. Translation: CASSLGGTSSYEQYF.

This chain connects TRBV6-6 to TRBJ1-4; 7 bases are shared with TRBD1. CDR3 length equals 14 residues. Germline V gene lookup returns CDR1 MNHNY and CDR2 SVGAGI (reference sequence). V was pared by 4 bases and J by 4 bases, with 3 bases of the junction left unmatched. The CDR3: CASSSGQSNEKLFF. The CDR3 DNA sequence: TGTGCCAGCAGTTCGGGACAGAGTAATGAAAAACTGTTTTTT.

This chain connects TRBV7-9 to TRBJ2-1, with TRBD2 matching 8 bases. The V segment lost 1 base and the J segment 2 bases; nucleotides outside the gene matches: 7. This CDR3 spans 17 amino acids. CDR1 is SEHNR, CDR2 FQNEAQ, per germline (reference sequence). CDR3: CASSLDRGGRTYNEQFF. DNA for the CDR3: TGTGCCAGCAGCTTAGATCGCGGCGGGAGGACCTACAATGAGCAGTTCTTC.

This chain uses TRBV5-5 with TRBJ1-5, with no clear D. The germline V and J ends were trimmed by 0 bases and 0 bases, with 7 bases remaining between them. The germline V gene has CDR1 SGHKS and CDR2 YYEKEE (reference sequence). CDR3 size: 15 residues. The CDR3 loop reads CASSLVPNSNQPQHF. Here the CDR3 DNA reads TGTGCCAGCAGCTTGGTCCCCAATAGCAATCAGCCCCAGCATTTT.

About this clone: Other DNA sequences in the same sample also yield this CDR3. V usage is TRBV7-2 and J usage is TRBJ2-5; 11 bases are shared with TRBD2. The CDR3 runs 15 residues. In germline, CDR1 is SGHTA, CDR2 FQGNSA. The V segment lost 5 bases and the J segment 5 bases; nucleotides outside the gene matches: 7. The CDR3 DNA reads TGTGCCAGCAGCCCGGGGACTAGCGGCTCGGAGACCCAGTACTTC. The encoded protein is CASSPGTSGSETQYF.

V usage is TRBV18 and J usage is TRBJ1-1; D might be TRBD1 (6 bases). Germline V gene sequence: CDR1 KGHSH, CDR2 LQKENI. V lost 2 bases and J 2 bases, leaving 9 bases between the germline ends. CDR3 length: 14 residues. The CDR3 is CASSPTTGNTEAFF. The CDR3 DNA sequence: TGTGCCAGCTCACCAACGACAGGAAACACTGAAGCTTTCTTT.

This chain links TRBV19 with TRBJ2-7; 7 bases are shared with TRBD1. Germline values: CDR1 LNHDA, CDR2 SQIVND (reference sequence). Trimming removed 8 bases from V and 7 bases from J; junction bases left unmatched: 11. The CDR3 spans 13 residues. As DNA, the CDR3 is TGTGCCAGTGGACCGGGACAGAAAGGGGAGCAGTACTTC. As protein: CASGPGQKGEQYF.

This clone was seen a single time. The chain carries TRBV13 and TRBJ1-5; D uncertain. Trimming pared 3 bases from V and 2 bases from J, leaving 2 bases between. The V gene's germline CDR1 is PRHDT and CDR2 FYEKMQ (reference sequence). The CDR3 extends over 12 amino acids. The chain's CDR3 is CASSFGNQPQHF. CDR3 bases: TGTGCCAGCAGCTTCGGCAATCAGCCCCAGCATTTT.

This clone was counted at least ten times. V usage is TRBV18 and J usage is TRBJ2-2, with 7 bases aligning to TRBD2. The CDR3 has 16 amino acids. The ends lost 1 base at V and 5 bases at J; junction bases unmatched: 7. Germline CDR1 is KGHSH and CDR2 is LQKENI. CDR3 nucleotide sequence: TGTGCCAGCTCACCACGCGGGGGTTATAAGACCGGGGAGCTGTTTTTT. This gives the protein CASSPRGGYKTGELFF.

The chain couples TRBV11-2 to TRBJ2-7, with 10 bases fitting TRBD1. With V trimmed by 1 base and J by 1 base, 7 bases remained unmatched. This CDR3 comprises 17 residues. The germline gives CDR1 SGHAT, CDR2 FQNNGV. In DNA form, the CDR3 reads TGTGCCAGCAGCTTAGTAGGCTCGGGACAGGGGTCCTACGAGCAGTACTTC. This sequence encodes CASSLVGSGQGSYEQYF.

V and J are TRBV27 and TRBJ2-1; D perhaps matches TRBD2 (5 bases). The ends were cut back, 5 bases at V and 4 bases at J, with 12 bases in the middle. The CDR3 covers 14 residues. The germline CDR1 and CDR2 sequences are MNHEY and SMNVEV (reference sequence). This CDR3 is CASSPSGPYNEQFF. CDR3 in DNA: TGTGCCAGCAGTCCCAGCGGACCTTACAATGAGCAGTTCTTC.

The J gene is TRBJ2-1, the V gene TRBV5-4; D not resolved. This CDR3 comprises 14 residues. Germline V CDR1 and CDR2: SGHNT, YYREEE (reference sequence). Trimming shortened V by 3 bases and J by 5 bases, and 12 bases separated the two germline ends. The CDR3 DNA reads as TGTGCCAGCAGCTCCTACACTGACAACAATGAGCAGTTCTTC. It is translated as CASSSYTDNNEQFF.

The chain uses TRBV5-4 and TRBJ2-7; 9 bases are a match to TRBD2. The CDR3 has 15 amino acids. Germline lookup yields CDR1 SGHNT and CDR2 YYREEE (reference sequence). J lost 5 bases, V lost 7 bases, and 13 bases had no gene match. CDR3 amino acids: CASAPRREGLHEQYF. CDR3 coding DNA: TGTGCCAGCGCCCCGAGGCGGGAGGGCCTCCACGAGCAGTACTTC.